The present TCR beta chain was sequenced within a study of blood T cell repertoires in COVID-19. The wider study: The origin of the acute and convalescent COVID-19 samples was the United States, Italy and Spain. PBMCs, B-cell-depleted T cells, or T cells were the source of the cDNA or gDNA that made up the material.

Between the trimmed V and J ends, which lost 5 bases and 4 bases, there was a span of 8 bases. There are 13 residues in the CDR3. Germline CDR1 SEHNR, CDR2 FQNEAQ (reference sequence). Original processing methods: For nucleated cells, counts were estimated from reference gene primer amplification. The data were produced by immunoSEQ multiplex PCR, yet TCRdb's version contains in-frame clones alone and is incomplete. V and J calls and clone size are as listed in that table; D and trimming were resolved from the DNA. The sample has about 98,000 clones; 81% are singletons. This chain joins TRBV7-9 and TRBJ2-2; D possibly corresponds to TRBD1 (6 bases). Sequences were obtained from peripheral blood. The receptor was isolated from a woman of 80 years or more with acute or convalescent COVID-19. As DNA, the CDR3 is TGTGCCAGCAGCCCACAGGGCACCGGGGAGCTGTTTTTT. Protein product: CASSPQGTGELFF.